Presented here are 26 T cell receptor beta chains from one specimen sequenced in a study of T cell responses to AZD1222 COVID-19 vaccine. The repertoire was sequenced with immunoSEQ multiplex PCR; TCRdb's copy has only in-frame clones and lacks some. The table includes around 150,000 clones, roughly nine tenths detected once. Here the sequenced sample was peripheral blood, taken 28 days after the second dose of the MenACWY control vaccine. The receptors were sampled from an adult who received the MenACWY meningococcal vaccine as a control.

CDR3 loop: CASSPPLLAGGFDNEQFF. The CDR3 coding sequence is TGTGCCAGCTCACCACCCTTACTAGCGGGAGGGTTCGACAATGAGCAGTTCTTC. V and J are TRBV18 and TRBJ2-1; 13 nucleotides line up with TRBD2. Germline loops: CDR1 KGHSH, CDR2 LQKENI. The CDR3 is 18 residues long. With 0 bases clipped from V and 5 bases from J, the junction kept 7 bases outside the gene matches.

The genes are TRBV5-6 and TRBJ1-1; no firm D call. The CDR3 totals 14 residues. The V gene's germline CDR1 is SGHDT and CDR2 YYEEEE. Trimming left V 2 bases short and J 1 base short, with 9 bases between. The CDR3 coding sequence is TGTGCCAGCAGCTTCGGACCCGGGAACACTGAAGCTTTCTTT. It codes for CASSFGPGNTEAFF.

J is TRBJ1-5 and V is TRBV3-1 (or the pseudogene TRBV3-2); D might be TRBD1 (6 bases). Trimming pared 0 bases from V and 2 bases from J, leaving 23 bases between. CDR3 length: 20 residues. Germline CDR1 and CDR2: LGHDT and YNNKEL (reference sequence). CDR3 bases: TGTGCCAGCAGCCAAGATCTGGGTCGCAGGGGAGGTCGGGGCAATCAGCCCCAGCATTTT. Translated: CASSQDLGRRGGRGNQPQHF.

This clone has a single count. The chain has TRBV19 and TRBJ1-1, with 8 bases aligning to TRBD1. Germline-derived CDR1 and CDR2 are LNHDA and SQIVND (reference sequence). The CDR3 length is 17 residues. After removal of 3 bases from V and 3 bases from J, the junction contained 12 bases not matched to a gene. Here the CDR3 reads CASSIGARGRPYTEAFF. The CDR3 DNA reads TGTGCCAGTAGTATCGGGGCCAGGGGGCGGCCGTACACTGAAGCTTTCTTT.

This clone was observed once. The rearrangement joins TRBV9 to TRBJ1-2, with 7 nucleotides matching TRBD1. CDR1 and CDR2 from the germline V gene are SGDLS and YYNGEE. There are 14 residues in the CDR3. V shed 5 bases and J 2 bases; nucleotides not matched to a gene: 6. In nucleotides, the CDR3 is TGTGCCAGCAGTAAATCGGACAGGAACTATGGCTACACCTTC. Amino acids: CASSKSDRNYGYTF.

V and J are TRBV24-1 and TRBJ2-3, with 10 nucleotides matching TRBD1. Germline trimming cut 5 bases from V and 6 bases from J; bases unmatched to any gene: 7. Germline V gives CDR1 KGHDR, CDR2 SFDVKD. The CDR3 runs 15 residues. This CDR3 is CATSGGTGVVDTQYF. DNA for the CDR3: TGTGCCACCAGTGGCGGGACAGGGGTTGTCGATACGCAGTATTTT.

This chain links TRBV5-1 with TRBJ1-6; TRBD1 is a possible D gene (6 bases). The germline V gene has CDR1 SGHRS and CDR2 YFSETQ. Trimming shortened V by 0 bases and J by 6 bases, and 13 bases separated the two germline ends. This CDR3 contains 16 residues. The CDR3 reads CASSLGVQGLNSPLHF. The CDR3 region has the DNA TGCGCCAGCAGCTTGGGGGTGCAGGGGCTTAATTCACCCCTCCACTTT.

This chain joins TRBV2 and TRBJ2-2, with a possible D match to TRBD2 (6 bases). The V gene lost 8 bases and the J gene lost 4 bases, with 11 bases spanning the gap. This CDR3 spans 13 amino acids. Looked up from germline, CDR1 is SNHLY and CDR2 is FYNNEI. The DNA for the CDR3 is TGTGCCAGCCGGACGGAGGGCACCGGGGAGCTGTTTTTT. Translation gives CASRTEGTGELFF. Variable domain in full (rest from reference TRBV2 and TRBJ2-2): EPEVTQTPSHQVTQMGQEVILRCVPISNHLYFYWYRQILGQKVEFLVSFYNNEISEKSEIFDDQFSVERPDGSNFTLKIRSTKLEDSAMYFCASRTEGTGELFFGEGSRLTVL.

This chain joins TRBV6-5 and TRBJ1-2; D is ambiguous. Trimming left V 6 bases short and J 4 bases short, with 15 bases between. This CDR3 spans 14 amino acids. Germline values: CDR1 MNHEY, CDR2 SVGAGI. In DNA, the CDR3 is TGTGCCAGCAGATTCACTGACCGGGGCTATGGCTACACCTTC. Amino acid sequence: CASRFTDRGYGYTF.

The chain has TRBV20-1 and TRBJ1-2; a possible D gene is TRBD1 (5 bases). Trimming shortened V by 6 bases and J by 8 bases, and 13 bases separated the two germline ends. The CDR3 is 11 amino acids. Germline-derived CDR1 and CDR2 are DFQATT and SNEGSKA (reference sequence). This CDR3 reads CSATPGGGYTF. CDR3 in DNA: TGCAGTGCCACCCCGGGGGGGGGCTACACCTTC.

The chain joins TRBV27 to TRBJ2-4; TRBD2 matches at 7 bases. Looked up from germline, CDR1 is MNHEY and CDR2 is SMNVEV (reference sequence). The CDR3 has 18 amino acids. Losses at the gene ends were 6 bases for V and 0 bases for J; bases not matched to a gene: 14. The DNA of the CDR3 is TGTGCCAGCAGCCTACGAGGGACTACTGCGCTAGCCAAAAACATTCAGTACTTC. This translates into CASSLRGTTALAKNIQYF.

The table lists this clone with a count of one. This chain uses TRBV6-5 with TRBJ1-2, with a weak D call TRBD1 (6 bases). The CDR3 has 13 amino acids. With 6 bases removed from V and 5 bases from J, the gap between germline ends came to 13 bases. Per germline, CDR1 MNHEY and CDR2 SVGAGI. This chain's CDR3 is CASRSDSLYGYTF. Written as DNA, the CDR3 is TGTGCCAGCAGATCGGACAGTTTATATGGCTACACCTTC.

The V gene is TRBV19, the J gene TRBJ1-5, with 11 bases identical to TRBD1. V lost 4 bases, J lost 0 bases, and 8 bases stayed unmatched. The CDR3 loop spans 18 amino acids. Looked up from germline, CDR1 is LNHDA and CDR2 is SQIVND (reference sequence). Here the CDR3 reads CASSTGTGGHYSNQPQHF. The CDR3 nucleotides are TGTGCCAGTAGTACGGGGACAGGGGGTCATTATAGCAATCAGCCCCAGCATTTT.

The CDR3 loop is CASSPMTSNNEQFF. In nucleotides, the CDR3 is TGTGCCAGCTCACCGATGACCTCGAACAATGAGCAGTTCTTC. The rearrangement joins TRBV18 to TRBJ2-1; no clear D gene. Germline values: CDR1 KGHSH, CDR2 LQKENI. Trimming pared 3 bases from V and 5 bases from J, leaving 11 bases between. This CDR3 contains 14 residues.

This rearrangement joins TRBV3-1 (or the pseudogene TRBV3-2) to TRBJ1-3, with D tentatively TRBD1 (5 bases). Germline-derived CDR1 and CDR2 are LGHDT and YNNKEL (reference sequence). V was shortened by 2 bases and J by 0 bases, with 14 bases between the two germline ends. The length of the CDR3 is 17 residues. The CDR3 here is CASSQLHGGGSGNTIYF. The DNA for the CDR3 is TGTGCCAGCAGCCAACTACACGGTGGGGGCTCTGGAAACACCATATATTTT.

This rearrangement joins TRBV28 to TRBJ2-6; D uncertain. The CDR3 is 17 amino acids. From germline, CDR1 is MDHEN and CDR2 SYDVKM. Trimming removed 2 bases from V and 2 bases from J, with 13 bases in between. The DNA for the CDR3 is TGTGCCAGCAGTTTAGAGGTTAGGGCGGCTGGGGCCAACGTCCTGACTTTC. Translating gives CASSLEVRAAGANVLTF.

The chain joins TRBV27 to TRBJ1-5; 11 nucleotides agree with TRBD1. From germline, CDR1 is MNHEY and CDR2 SMNVEV (reference sequence). The CDR3 extends over 20 amino acids. J lost 1 base, V lost 5 bases, and 16 bases had no gene match. Written as DNA, the CDR3 is TGTGCCAGCAGTCCGATATCTAAGGGGACAGGGGGTAACAGCAATCAGCCCCAGCATTTT. Encoded protein: CASSPISKGTGGNSNQPQHF.

The genes are TRBV6-4 and TRBJ2-5; weak D call: TRBD2 (6 bases). V was cut by 6 bases and J by 5 bases, with 16 bases left in between. The CDR3 length is 14 residues. The germline gives CDR1 MRHNA, CDR2 SNTAGT. In DNA, the CDR3 is TGTGCCAGCAGCCTAAAACCCGGGAGTGAGACCCAGTACTTC. This sequence encodes CASSLKPGSETQYF.

The chain recombines TRBV7-2 with TRBJ2-1; TRBD2 matches at 11 bases. Germline lookup yields CDR1 SGHTA and CDR2 FQGNSA. The CDR3 covers 14 residues. V shed 7 bases and J 4 bases; nucleotides not matched to a gene: 3. The CDR3 region is CASTRLAGYNEQFF. In nucleotides, the CDR3 is TGTGCCAGCACCAGACTAGCGGGGTACAATGAGCAGTTCTTC.

V is TRBV5-1 and J is TRBJ2-7; D might be TRBD1 (5 bases). V lost 5 bases and J 4 bases, leaving 16 bases between the germline ends. The CDR3 loop spans 14 amino acids. Per germline, CDR1 SGHRS and CDR2 YFSETQ. The CDR3 protein is CASRITQGSYEQYF. CDR3 nucleotides: TGCGCCAGCAGGATCACCCAGGGTAGTTACGAGCAGTACTTC.

The rearrangement joins TRBV7-9 to TRBJ2-3; 12 bases match TRBD2. This CDR3 is built from 16 residues. Unmatched junction bases numbered 3, after V lost 2 bases and J lost 3 bases. CDR1 and CDR2 (germline): SEHNR, FQNEAQ (reference sequence). CDR3 sequence reads: CASSLLAGGRTDTQYF. The CDR3 DNA follows: TGTGCCAGCAGCTTACTAGCGGGAGGGCGTACAGATACGCAGTATTTT.

This rearrangement joins TRBV7-6 to TRBJ2-3, with 9 nucleotides matching TRBD1. V shed 6 bases and J 1 base; nucleotides not matched to a gene: 8. Per germline, CDR1 SGHVS and CDR2 FNYEAQ. The CDR3 consists of 16 residues. CDR3 in amino acids: CASSTRTGARTDTQYF. The CDR3 DNA is TGTGCCAGCAGTACCAGGACAGGGGCCCGCACAGATACGCAGTATTTT.

Details on this clone: The same CDR3 arises from other DNA sequences in this sample as well. V usage is TRBV7-9 and J usage is TRBJ2-2; maybe TRBD1 (6 bases). This CDR3 spans 14 amino acids. The germline gives CDR1 SEHNR, CDR2 FQNEAQ (reference sequence). The V gene lost 1 base and the J gene lost 4 bases, with 7 bases spanning the gap. The CDR3, as DNA: TGTGCCAGCAGCTTAGTAGGGGGCACCGGGGAGCTGTTTTTT. It translates to CASSLVGGTGELFF.

This chain joins TRBV6-5 and TRBJ1-1, with TRBD1 as a possible D gene (5 bases). Trimming left V 7 bases short and J 1 base short, with 13 bases between. The CDR3 spans 14 residues. The germline V gene encodes CDR1 MNHEY and CDR2 SVGAGI. The chain's CDR3 is CASTLGPQNTEAFF. DNA for the CDR3: TGTGCCAGCACCCTGGGACCGCAGAACACTGAAGCTTTCTTT.

V is TRBV10-3 and J is TRBJ1-1; 8 positions agree with TRBD1. CDR1 is ENHRY, CDR2 SYGVKD, per germline. V dropped 7 bases and J dropped 0; count of bases not matched to a gene: 7. This CDR3 region has 15 residues. CDR3 coding DNA: TGTGCCATCACCCCGGACAGGGCTATGAACACTGAAGCTTTCTTT. This codes for CAITPDRAMNTEAFF.

The chain combines TRBV6-2 or TRBV6-3 with TRBJ1-1; D not resolved. The CDR3 length is 13 residues. With 2 bases removed from V and 4 bases from J, the gap between germline ends came to 8 bases. Germline V gene lookup returns CDR1 MNHEY and CDR2 SVGEGT. The CDR3 region has the DNA TGTGCCAGCAGTTACAGGGTCGGCACTGAAGCTTTCTTT. Translated: CASSYRVGTEAFF.